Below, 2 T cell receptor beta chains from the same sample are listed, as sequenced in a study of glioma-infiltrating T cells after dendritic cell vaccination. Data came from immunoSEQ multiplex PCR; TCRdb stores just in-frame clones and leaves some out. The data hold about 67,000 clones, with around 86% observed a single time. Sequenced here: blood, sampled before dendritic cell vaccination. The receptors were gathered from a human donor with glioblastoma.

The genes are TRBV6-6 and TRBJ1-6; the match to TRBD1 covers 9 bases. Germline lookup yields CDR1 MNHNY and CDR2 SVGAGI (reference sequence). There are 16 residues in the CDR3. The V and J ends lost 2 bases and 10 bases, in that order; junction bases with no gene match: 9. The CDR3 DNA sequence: TGTGCCAGCAGTTACGCACAGGGGGCTGCGAAGTCACCCCTCCACTTT. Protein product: CASSYAQGAAKSPLHF.

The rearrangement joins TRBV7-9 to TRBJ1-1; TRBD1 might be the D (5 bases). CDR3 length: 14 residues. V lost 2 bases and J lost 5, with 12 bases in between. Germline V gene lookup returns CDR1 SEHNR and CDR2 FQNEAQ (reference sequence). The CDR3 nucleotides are TGTGCCAGCAGCTTAAGCCAGGGAAGGACTGAAGCTTTCTTT. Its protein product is CASSLSQGRTEAFF.